A selection of T cell receptor beta chains follows, all from one sample in a study of blood T cell repertoires in COVID-19. Some clones are missing from TCRdb's copy, which holds only in-frame ones; the method was immunoSEQ multiplex PCR. The repertoire includes roughly 65,000 clones, roughly 90% of them detected once, and around 1.3% sits in the top ten. Sequencing was performed on peripheral blood. These receptors all come from a man aged 55 to 70 with acute or convalescent COVID-19. The CDR3 runs from the conserved cysteine through the conserved F or W. Fields, in order: CDR3 length, clone size, J gene, V gene, D gene, CDR3 protein, CDR3 DNA. A D gene is named only where the DNA matches it firmly. The listing skips clone size in some rows; elsewhere it reads once, few, many or a size class.

>15|.|TRBJ1-2|TRBV7-8|.
CASSLYSGGALGYTF
TGTGCCAGCAGCTTATATTCGGGGGGCGCATTAGGCTACACCTTC
>21|.|TRBJ1-3|TRBV30|TRBD1
CAWSVRRQGQSLNIAGNTIYF
TGTGCCTGGAGTGTACGCCGACAGGGACAATCCCTGAATATCGCTGGAAACACCATATATTTT
>16|.|TRBJ1-3|TRBV3-1/TRBV3-2|.
CASSLGRSPSGNTIYF
TGTGCCAGCAGCCTCGGTAGGAGTCCCTCTGGAAACACCATATATTTT
>15|.|TRBJ1-5|TRBV5-1|TRBD1
CASSEGTGGNQPQHF
TGCGCCAGCAGCGAAGGAACAGGGGGCAATCAGCCCCAGCATTTT
>14|.|TRBJ2-7|TRBV5-1|.
CASSLARWSYEQYF
TGCGCCAGCAGCTTGGCCAGGTGGTCCTACGAGCAGTACTTC
>17|.|TRBJ2-3|TRBV11-2|.
CASSPPDSRDSTDTQYF
TGTGCCAGCAGCCCACCTGACTCGCGGGACTCCACAGATACGCAGTATTTT
>15|.|TRBJ2-1|TRBV28|TRBD2
CASTLSGPQAREQFF
TGTGCCAGCACTCTTAGCGGGCCTCAGGCGCGTGAGCAGTTCTTC
>13|.|TRBJ2-7|TRBV6-1|.
CASSDKPSYEQYF
TGTGCCAGCAGTGATAAGCCCTCCTACGAGCAGTACTTC
>14|.|TRBJ1-5|TRBV6-5|.
CASSQNVNNQPQHF
TGTGCCAGCAGCCAGAATGTGAACAATCAGCCCCAGCATTTT
>14|.|TRBJ1-1|TRBV18|.
CASSLDRRNTEAFF
TGTGCCAGCTCCCTGGACAGAAGAAACACTGAAGCTTTCTTT
>15|few|TRBJ1-1|TRBV21-1|.
CASSKRRGWWTEAFF
TGTGCCAGCAGCAAGAGGAGGGGCTGGTGGACTGAAGCTTTCTTT
>15|.|TRBJ1-2|TRBV7-9|TRBD1
CASSSWDRGDYGYTF
TGTGCCAGCAGCAGCTGGGACAGGGGCGACTATGGCTACACCTTC
>12|.|TRBJ2-3|TRBV4-1|.
CASRSNQDTQYF
TGCGCCAGCAGGTCGAACCAGGATACGCAGTATTTT
>14|once|TRBJ2-3|TRBV6-5|TRBD2
CASSLGGAIDTQYF
TGTGCCAGCAGTCTCGGGGGGGCGATAGATACGCAGTATTTT
>14|.|TRBJ2-7|TRBV10-2|TRBD1
CASSEYRGSYEQYF
TGCGCCAGCAGTGAGTACAGGGGTTCCTACGAGCAGTACTTC
>16|few|TRBJ2-2|TRBV12-5|TRBD2
CASGGTSGGNTGELFF
TGTGCTAGTGGCGGGACTAGCGGGGGGAACACCGGGGAGCTGTTTTTT
>14|.|TRBJ1-2|TRBV29-1|TRBD1
CSVDTTGGLYGYTF
TGCAGCGTCGATACGACAGGGGGCCTCTATGGCTACACCTTC
>13|once|TRBJ1-1|TRBV7-9|.
CASSLSVNTEAFF
TGTGCCAGCAGCTTATCGGTGAACACTGAAGCTTTCTTT
>17|.|TRBJ2-1|TRBV10-3|.
CAISESRGGNFYNEQFF
TGTGCCATCAGTGAGTCCCGTGGGGGCAACTTCTACAATGAGCAGTTCTTC
>13|.|TRBJ2-7|TRBV18|TRBD1
CASSPGQGDEQYF
TGTGCCAGCTCACCGGGGCAGGGGGACGAGCAGTACTTC
>16|.|TRBJ2-7|TRBV18|.
CASSPLGGGETYEQYF
TGTGCCAGCTCACCCCTTGGGGGCGGCGAGACCTACGAGCAGTACTTC
>14|.|TRBJ2-7|TRBV24-1|TRBD2
CATSEGGGSYEQYF
TGTGCCACCAGTGAAGGCGGGGGGTCCTACGAGCAGTACTTC
>17|.|TRBJ1-2|TRBV5-1|TRBD1
CASSSKPHQQGVGGYTF
TGCGCCAGCAGCTCGAAGCCGCACCAACAGGGGGTCGGTGGCTACACCTTC
>18|.|TRBJ1-4|TRBV3-1/TRBV3-2|.
CASRRGGGISFGNEKLFF
TGTGCCAGCAGACGTGGCGGGGGAATTTCGTTCGGTAATGAAAAACTGTTTTTT
>12|.|TRBJ1-2|TRBV7-2|.
CASSPFPGGYTF
TGTGCCAGCAGCCCCTTTCCCGGGGGCTACACCTTC
>12|.|TRBJ2-3|TRBV11-2|.
CASSPTRNTQYF
TGTGCCAGCAGCCCTACTAGGAATACGCAGTATTTT
>18|medium-sized|TRBJ2-7|TRBV14|TRBD1
CASSQDRTTGKSSYEQYF
TGTGCCAGCAGCCAAGATCGAACGACAGGGAAAAGCTCCTACGAGCAGTACTTC
>13|.|TRBJ1-6|TRBV6-5|.
CASGWSPDSPLHF
TGTGCCAGCGGATGGAGTCCCGATTCACCCCTCCACTTT
>16|once|TRBJ1-3|TRBV9|.
CASSATWGDSGNTIYF
TGTGCCAGCAGCGCGACCTGGGGCGACTCTGGAAACACCATATATTTT
>13|.|TRBJ1-3|TRBV27|.
CASRRQVGNTIYF
TGTGCCAGCAGACGACAGGTGGGAAACACCATATATTTT
>15|.|TRBJ2-1|TRBV9|TRBD2
CASSVGLAGANEQFF
TGTGCCAGCAGCGTAGGGTTAGCGGGGGCCAATGAGCAGTTCTTC
>14|.|TRBJ1-1|TRBV7-3|.
CASSLTGPGNEAFF
TGTGCCAGCAGCTTAACGGGGCCAGGAAATGAAGCTTTCTTT
>13|once|TRBJ2-5|TRBV5-1|.
CASKQANQETQYF
TGCGCCAGCAAACAGGCTAACCAAGAGACCCAGTACTTC
>13|.|TRBJ1-5|TRBV19|.
CASAAGRNQPQHF
TGTGCCAGTGCAGCTGGGAGGAATCAGCCCCAGCATTTT